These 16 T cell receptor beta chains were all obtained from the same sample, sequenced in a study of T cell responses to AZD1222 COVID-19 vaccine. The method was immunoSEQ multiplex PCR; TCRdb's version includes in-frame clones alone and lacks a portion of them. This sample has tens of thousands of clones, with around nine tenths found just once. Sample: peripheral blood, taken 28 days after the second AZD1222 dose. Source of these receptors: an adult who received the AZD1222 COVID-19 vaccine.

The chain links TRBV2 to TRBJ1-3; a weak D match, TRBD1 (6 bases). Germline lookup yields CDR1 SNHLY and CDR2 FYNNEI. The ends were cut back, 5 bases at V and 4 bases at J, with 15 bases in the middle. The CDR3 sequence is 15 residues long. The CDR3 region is CASSTFQGSGNTIYF. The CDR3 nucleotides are TGTGCCAGCAGTACCTTTCAGGGGAGCGGAAACACCATATATTTT. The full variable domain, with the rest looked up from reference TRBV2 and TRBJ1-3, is EPEVTQTPSHQVTQMGQEVILRCVPISNHLYFYWYRQILGQKVEFLVSFYNNEISEKSEIFDDQFSVERPDGSNFTLKIRSTKLEDSAMYFCASSTFQGSGNTIYFGEGSWLTVV.

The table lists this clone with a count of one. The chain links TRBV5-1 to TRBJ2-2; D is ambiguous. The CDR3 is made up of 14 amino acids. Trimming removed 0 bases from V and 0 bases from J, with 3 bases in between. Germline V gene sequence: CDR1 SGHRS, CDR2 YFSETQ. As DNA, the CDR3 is TGCGCCAGCAGCTTGGTGGCGAACACCGGGGAGCTGTTTTTT. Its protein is CASSLVANTGELFF.

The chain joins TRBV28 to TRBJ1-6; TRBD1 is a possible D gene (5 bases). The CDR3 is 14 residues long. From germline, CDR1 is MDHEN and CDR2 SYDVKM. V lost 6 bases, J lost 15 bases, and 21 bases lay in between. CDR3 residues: CASSFGGFEVVLHF. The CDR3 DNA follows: TGTGCCAGCAGCTTCGGGGGGTTTGAGGTGGTCCTCCACTTT.

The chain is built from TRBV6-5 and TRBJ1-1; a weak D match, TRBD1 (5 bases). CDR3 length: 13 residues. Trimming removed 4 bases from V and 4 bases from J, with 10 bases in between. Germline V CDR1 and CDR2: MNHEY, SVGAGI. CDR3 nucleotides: TGTGCCAGCAGTTCCCCCGGGGGCACTGAAGCTTTCTTT. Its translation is CASSSPGGTEAFF.

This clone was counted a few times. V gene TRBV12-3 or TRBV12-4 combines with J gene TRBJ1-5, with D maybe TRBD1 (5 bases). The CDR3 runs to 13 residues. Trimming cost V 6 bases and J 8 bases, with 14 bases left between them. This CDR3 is CASSSEGYEPQHF. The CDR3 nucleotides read TGTGCCAGCAGCAGCGAGGGGTATGAGCCCCAGCATTTT.

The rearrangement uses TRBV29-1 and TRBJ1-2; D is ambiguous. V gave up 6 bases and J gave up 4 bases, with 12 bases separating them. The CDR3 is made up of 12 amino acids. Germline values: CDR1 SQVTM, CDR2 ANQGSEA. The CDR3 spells CSVEDLSYGYTF. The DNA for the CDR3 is TGCAGCGTCGAGGACCTAAGCTATGGCTACACCTTC.

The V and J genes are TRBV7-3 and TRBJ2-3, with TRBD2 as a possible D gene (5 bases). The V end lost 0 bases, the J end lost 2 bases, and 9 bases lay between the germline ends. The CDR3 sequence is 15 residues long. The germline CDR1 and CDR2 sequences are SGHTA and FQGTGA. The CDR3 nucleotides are TGTGCCAGCAGCTTAACCGGAGGTAACACAGATACGCAGTATTTT. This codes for CASSLTGGNTDTQYF.

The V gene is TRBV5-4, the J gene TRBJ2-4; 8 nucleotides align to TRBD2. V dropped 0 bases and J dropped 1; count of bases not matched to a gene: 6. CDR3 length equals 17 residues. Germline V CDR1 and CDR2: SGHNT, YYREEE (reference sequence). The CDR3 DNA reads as TGTGCCAGCAGCTTGGCCGGGAGGGGTGCGGCCAAAAACATTCAGTACTTC. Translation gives CASSLAGRGAAKNIQYF.

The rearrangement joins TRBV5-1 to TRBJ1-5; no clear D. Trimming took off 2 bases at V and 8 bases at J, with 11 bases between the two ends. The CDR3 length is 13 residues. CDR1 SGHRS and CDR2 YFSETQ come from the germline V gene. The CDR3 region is CASSFIPAEPQHF. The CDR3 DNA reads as TGCGCCAGCAGCTTTATCCCCGCGGAGCCCCAGCATTTT. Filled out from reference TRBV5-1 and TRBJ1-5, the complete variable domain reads KAGVTQTPRYLIKTRGQQVTLSCSPISGHRSVSWYQQTPGQGLQFLFEYFSETQRNKGNFPGRFSGRQFSNSRSEMNVSTLELGDSALYLCASSFIPAEPQHFGDGTRLSIL.

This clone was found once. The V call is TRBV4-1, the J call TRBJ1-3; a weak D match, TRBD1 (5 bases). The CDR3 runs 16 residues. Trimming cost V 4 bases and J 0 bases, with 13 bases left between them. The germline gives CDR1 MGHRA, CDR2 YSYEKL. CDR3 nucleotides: TGCGCCAGCAGCCTCTCTCCCCAGGGCTCTGGAAACACCATATATTTT. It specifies CASSLSPQGSGNTIYF.

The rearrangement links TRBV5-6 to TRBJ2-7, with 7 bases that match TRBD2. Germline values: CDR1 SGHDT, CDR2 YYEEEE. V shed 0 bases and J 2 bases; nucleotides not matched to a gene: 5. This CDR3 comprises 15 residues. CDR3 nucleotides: TGTGCCAGCAGCTTGGTGTCTAGCGGAACCTACGAGCAGTACTTC. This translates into CASSLVSSGTYEQYF. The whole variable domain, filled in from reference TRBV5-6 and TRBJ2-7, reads DAGVTQSPTHLIKTRGQQVTLRCSPKSGHDTVSWYQQALGQGPQFIFQYYEEEERQRGNFPDRFSGHQFPNYSSELNVNALLLGDSALYLCASSLVSSGTYEQYFGPGTRLTVT.

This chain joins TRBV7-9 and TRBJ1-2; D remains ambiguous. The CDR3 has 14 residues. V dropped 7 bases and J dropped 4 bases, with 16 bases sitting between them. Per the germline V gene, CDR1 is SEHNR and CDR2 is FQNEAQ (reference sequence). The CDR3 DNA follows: TGTGCCAGCACCTCGCCGGGCTTCGGCTATGGCTACACCTTC. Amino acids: CASTSPGFGYGYTF.

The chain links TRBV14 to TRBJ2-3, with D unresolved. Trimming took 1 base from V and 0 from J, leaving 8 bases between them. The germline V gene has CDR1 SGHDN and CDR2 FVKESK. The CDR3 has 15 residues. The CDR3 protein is CASSQVAVSTDTQYF. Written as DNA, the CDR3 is TGTGCCAGCAGCCAAGTCGCAGTTAGCACAGATACGCAGTATTTT.

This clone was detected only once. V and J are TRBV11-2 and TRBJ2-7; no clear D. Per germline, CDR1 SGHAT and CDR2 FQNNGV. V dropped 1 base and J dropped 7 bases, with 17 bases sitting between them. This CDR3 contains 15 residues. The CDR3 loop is CASSLGKSEMGEQYF. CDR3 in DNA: TGTGCCAGCAGCTTAGGAAAATCGGAGATGGGGGAGCAGTACTTC.

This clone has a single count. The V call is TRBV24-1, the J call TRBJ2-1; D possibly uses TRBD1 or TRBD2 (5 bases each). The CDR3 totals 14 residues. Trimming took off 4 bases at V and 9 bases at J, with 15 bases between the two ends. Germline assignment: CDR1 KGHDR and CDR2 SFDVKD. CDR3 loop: CATSDQGRAGEQFF. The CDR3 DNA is TGTGCCACCAGTGACCAGGGACGAGCAGGTGAGCAGTTCTTC.

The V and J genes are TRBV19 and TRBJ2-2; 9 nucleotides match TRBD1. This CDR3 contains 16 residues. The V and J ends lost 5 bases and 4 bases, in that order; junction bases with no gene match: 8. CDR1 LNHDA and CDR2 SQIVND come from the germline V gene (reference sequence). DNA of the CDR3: TGTGCCAGTAGTCTGGGGACAGGGACGACCACCGGGGAGCTGTTTTTT. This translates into CASSLGTGTTTGELFF.